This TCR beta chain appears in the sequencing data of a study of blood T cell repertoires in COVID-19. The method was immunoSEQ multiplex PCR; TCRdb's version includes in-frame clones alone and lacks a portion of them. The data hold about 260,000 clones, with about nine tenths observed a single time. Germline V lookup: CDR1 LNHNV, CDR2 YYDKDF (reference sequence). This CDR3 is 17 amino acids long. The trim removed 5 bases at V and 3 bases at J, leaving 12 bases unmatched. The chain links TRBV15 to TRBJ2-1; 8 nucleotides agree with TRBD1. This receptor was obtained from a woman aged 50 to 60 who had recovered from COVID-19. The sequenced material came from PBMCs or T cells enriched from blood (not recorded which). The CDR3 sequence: CATSGKFRDRLYNEQFF. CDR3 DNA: TGTGCCACCAGCGGAAAATTCCGGGACAGGCTCTACAATGAGCAGTTCTTC.